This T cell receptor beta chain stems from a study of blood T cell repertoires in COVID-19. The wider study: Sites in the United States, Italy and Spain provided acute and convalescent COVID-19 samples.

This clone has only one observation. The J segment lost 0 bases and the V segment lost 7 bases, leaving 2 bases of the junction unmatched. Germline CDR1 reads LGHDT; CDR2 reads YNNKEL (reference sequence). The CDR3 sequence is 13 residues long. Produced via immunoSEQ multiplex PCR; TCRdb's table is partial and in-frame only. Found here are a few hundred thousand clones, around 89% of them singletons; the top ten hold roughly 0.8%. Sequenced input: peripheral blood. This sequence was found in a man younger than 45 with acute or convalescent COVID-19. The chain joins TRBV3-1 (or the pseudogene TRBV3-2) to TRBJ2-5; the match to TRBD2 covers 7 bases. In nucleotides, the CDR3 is TGTGCCAGCACCGGGAGGTACCAAGAGACCCAGTACTTC. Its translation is CASTGRYQETQYF.